Each of the 20 T cell receptor beta chains below was sequenced from the same sample in a study of Graves' ophthalmopathy and Graves' hyperthyroidism. Amplification from RNA transcripts yielded the TCR beta CDR3 regions. An opening RT-PCR round employed HTBI primers and preceded a second-round multiplex PCR. TCRdb re-called the multiplex PCR reads with MiXCR, one entry per CDR3 protein. The repertoire holds over 650,000 distinct CDR3 sequences, about two fifths seen once, with over 2.5% in the top ten. The material sequenced was peripheral blood. These receptors originate from an adult man with Graves' ophthalmopathy.

This clonotype has ten or more counts. This CDR3 reads CASSDVSVDSPLHF. The CDR3 DNA is TGTGCCAGCAGTGATGTCTCGGTAGATTCACCCCTCCACTTT. The rearrangement links TRBV2 to TRBJ1-6; no clear D. The CDR3 loop spans 14 amino acids. V was clipped by 3 bases and J by 8 bases, with 11 bases between them. The germline V gene has CDR1 SNHLY and CDR2 FYNNEI.

For this clonotype: A clone one base away is much larger, so this may be a read error. The genes are TRBV20-1 and TRBJ2-1; perhaps TRBD1 as D (6 bases). The CDR3 is made up of 14 amino acids. From germline, CDR1 is DFQATT and CDR2 SNEGSKA (reference sequence). The CDR3 is CSASTGSSYKEQFF. In nucleotides, the CDR3 is TGCAGTGCTAGCACAGGGAGCTCCTACAAGGAGCAGTTCTTC.

This clonotype occurred a few times. The rearrangement joins TRBV14 to TRBJ2-7; 12 nucleotides line up with TRBD1. V was clipped by 9 bases and J by 4 bases; unmatched bases: 7. The CDR3 runs to 14 residues. Looked up from germline, CDR1 is SGHDN and CDR2 is FVKESK. The CDR3 DNA reads TGTGCCAGTAATAAGGGACAGGGGGCTTACGAGCAGTACTTC. Its protein is CASNKGQGAYEQYF.

This clonotype has only a few counts. A much larger clone lies a single base off, so this may be a read error. The chain couples TRBV7-9 to TRBJ1-2, with no clear D. The CDR3 totals 13 residues. Deletions cut 2 bases from V and 4 bases from J, with 8 bases between. Germline V gives CDR1 SEHNR, CDR2 FQNEAQ (reference sequence). The chain's CDR3 is CASSLTLGYGYTF. For the CDR3, the DNA is TGTGCCAGCAGCTTAACCTTAGGCTATGGCTACACCTTC.

The chain links TRBV20-1 to TRBJ1-6; no reliable D call. Germline CDR1 DFQATT, CDR2 SNEGSKA (reference sequence). This CDR3 has 13 residues. Trimming cost V 3 bases and J 10 bases, with 13 bases left between them. CDR3 sequence: CSASSGERSPLHF. CDR3 nucleotides: TGCAGTGCTAGCAGCGGGGAACGCTCACCCCTCCACTTT.

The V gene is TRBV7-2, the J gene TRBJ1-5; D is unresolved. This CDR3 region has 10 residues. Deletions cut 5 bases from V and 13 bases from J, with 9 bases between. Germline loops: CDR1 SGHTA, CDR2 FQGNSA. CDR3 amino acids: CASSQARQHF. The CDR3 DNA is TGTGCCAGCAGCCAAGCACGTCAGCATTTT.

This clonotype was observed at least ten times. This sequence joins TRBV27 and TRBJ2-5, with no clear D. Germline V gene lookup returns CDR1 MNHEY and CDR2 SMNVEV (reference sequence). The CDR3 spans 14 residues. The V and J ends lost 3 bases and 0 bases respectively, with 8 bases between them. The DNA for the CDR3 is TGTGCCAGCAGTTTTTCGGTGTACCAAGAGACCCAGTACTTC. Its protein product is CASSFSVYQETQYF.

The J gene is TRBJ2-5, the V gene TRBV7-9; D call uncertain. From germline, CDR1 is SEHNR and CDR2 FQNEAQ (reference sequence). Trimming took off 6 bases at V and 2 bases at J, with 19 bases between the two ends. The CDR3 spans 16 residues. CDR3 bases: TGTGCCAGCAGTTTTCTCCCCGGGCCGATACAAGAGACCCAGTACTTC. Translation gives CASSFLPGPIQETQYF.

There are many counts of this clonotype. The chain employs TRBV9 and TRBJ1-5; TRBD1 might be the D (6 bases). This CDR3 has 15 residues. Trimming shortened V by 1 base and J by 7 bases, and 15 bases separated the two germline ends. Looked up from germline, CDR1 is SGDLS and CDR2 is YYNGEE. The CDR3 DNA sequence: TGTGCCAGCAGCGTACCGGAGGGGGGACGACAGCCCCAGCATTTT. Encoded protein: CASSVPEGGRQPQHF.

This clonotype came up many times. This chain joins TRBV5-1 and TRBJ1-6; D gene uncertain. V shed 0 bases and J shed 10 bases, with 8 bases lying between them. The CDR3 length is 13 residues. Germline loops: CDR1 SGHRS, CDR2 YFSETQ. As DNA, the CDR3 is TGCGCCAGCAGCTTGGTGGCGTTATCACCCCTCCACTTT. It encodes CASSLVALSPLHF.

This clonotype was seen many times. The gene calls are TRBV2 and TRBJ1-1; 8 bases are shared with TRBD1. The J segment lost 3 bases and the V segment lost 6 bases, leaving 6 bases of the junction unmatched. Per germline, CDR1 SNHLY and CDR2 FYNNEI. This CDR3 is built from 14 residues. The CDR3 coding sequence is TGTGCCAGCAGCGCGGACAGGGCTTACACTGAAGCTTTCTTT. Protein: CASSADRAYTEAFF.

J is TRBJ1-6 and V is TRBV7-9; D perhaps matches TRBD1 (6 bases). V was cut by 1 base and J by 7 bases, with 17 bases left in between. In germline, CDR1 is SEHNR, CDR2 FQNEAQ (reference sequence). CDR3 length equals 17 residues. CDR3 loop: CASSLDAPQGKNSPLHF. The CDR3 DNA follows: TGTGCCAGCAGCTTAGATGCCCCGCAGGGGAAGAATTCACCCCTCCACTTT. Variable domain in full (rest from reference TRBV7-9 and TRBJ1-6): DTGVSQNPRHKITKRGQNVTFRCDPISEHNRLYWYRQTLGQGPEFLTYFQNEAQLEKSRLLSDRFSAERPKGSFSTLEIQRTEQGDSAMYLCASSLDAPQGKNSPLHFGNGTRLTVT.

This clonotype was counted ten times or more. This chain links TRBV6-2 or TRBV6-3 with TRBJ1-6; D remains ambiguous. Germline V gene lookup returns CDR1 MNHEY and CDR2 SVGEGT. Trimming stripped 0 bases from V and 8 bases from J, with 8 bases between. The CDR3 totals 14 residues. The CDR3 region has the DNA TGTGCCAGCAGTTACTCGAGGAGGGATTCACCCCTCCACTTT. This gives the protein CASSYSRRDSPLHF.

This chain joins TRBV7-6 and TRBJ1-1, with TRBD1 matching over 8 bases. This CDR3 has 15 amino acids. Germline V lookup: CDR1 SGHVS, CDR2 FNYEAQ. After removal of 5 bases from V and 1 base from J, the junction contained 6 bases not matched to a gene. CDR3 bases: TGTGCCAGCAGCCCGTGGACAGGGACGAACACTGAAGCTTTCTTT. This sequence encodes CASSPWTGTNTEAFF.

The V gene is TRBV29-1, the J gene TRBJ2-2; 11 positions match TRBD1. The length of the CDR3 is 17 residues. CDR1 is SQVTM, CDR2 ANQGSEA, per germline. Trimming took 3 bases from V and 3 from J; bases not matched to a gene: 9. This CDR3 is CSVDLSPGQGDTGELFF. In nucleotides, the CDR3 is TGCAGCGTTGACCTCTCTCCGGGACAGGGGGACACCGGGGAGCTGTTTTTT.

The chain uses TRBV7-2 and TRBJ1-4; maybe TRBD1 (6 bases). This CDR3 is 17 amino acids long. Trimming stripped 4 bases from V and 6 bases from J, with 21 bases between. Per germline, CDR1 SGHTA and CDR2 FQGNSA. CDR3 DNA: TGTGCCAGCAGCTCGCCCTCGGGGGGCCCTGGCTATGAAAAACTGTTTTTT. It specifies CASSSPSGGPGYEKLFF.

This clonotype was picked up one time. Just one base apart from a much larger clone, this may be a read error. V is TRBV20-1 and J is TRBJ1-5, with TRBD1 identical over 8 bases. The CDR3 runs 13 residues. Trimming took 4 bases from V and 7 from J; bases not matched to a gene: 6. Germline lookup yields CDR1 DFQATT and CDR2 SNEGSKA (reference sequence). CDR3 in DNA: TGCAGTGCTACCGGACAGGGAACGCAGCCCCAGCATTTT. The encoded protein is CSATGQGTQPQHF.

Ten or more counts support this clonotype. The CDR3 reads CASSDGAGRYTF. DNA for the CDR3: TGCGCCAGCAGCGACGGCGCCGGCCGCTACACCTTC. The rearrangement uses TRBV10-2 and TRBJ1-2; D not certain. The V end was cut by 6 bases, the J end by 9 bases, with 14 bases between. CDR3 length equals 12 residues. Germline values: CDR1 WSHSY, CDR2 SAAADI.

The CDR3 sequence: CASSQGGWQYF. The CDR3 nucleotides read TGTGCCAGCAGCCAAGGGGGTTGGCAGTACTTC. The chain employs TRBV4-2 and TRBJ2-7; no clear D. This CDR3 region has 11 residues. In germline, CDR1 is LGHNA, CDR2 YNFKEQ. Between the trimmed V and J ends, which lost 1 base and 9 bases, there was a span of 7 bases.

This clonotype was observed a handful of times. The V call is TRBV12-3 or TRBV12-4, the J call TRBJ1-3, with TRBD1 matching over 8 bases. V trimming: 5 bases; J trimming: 0 bases; junction bases outside the gene matches: 6. This CDR3 is 16 amino acids long. Here the CDR3 reads CASSPTGARSGNTIYF. CDR3 DNA sequence: TGTGCCAGCAGTCCGACAGGGGCCCGCTCTGGAAACACCATATATTTT.